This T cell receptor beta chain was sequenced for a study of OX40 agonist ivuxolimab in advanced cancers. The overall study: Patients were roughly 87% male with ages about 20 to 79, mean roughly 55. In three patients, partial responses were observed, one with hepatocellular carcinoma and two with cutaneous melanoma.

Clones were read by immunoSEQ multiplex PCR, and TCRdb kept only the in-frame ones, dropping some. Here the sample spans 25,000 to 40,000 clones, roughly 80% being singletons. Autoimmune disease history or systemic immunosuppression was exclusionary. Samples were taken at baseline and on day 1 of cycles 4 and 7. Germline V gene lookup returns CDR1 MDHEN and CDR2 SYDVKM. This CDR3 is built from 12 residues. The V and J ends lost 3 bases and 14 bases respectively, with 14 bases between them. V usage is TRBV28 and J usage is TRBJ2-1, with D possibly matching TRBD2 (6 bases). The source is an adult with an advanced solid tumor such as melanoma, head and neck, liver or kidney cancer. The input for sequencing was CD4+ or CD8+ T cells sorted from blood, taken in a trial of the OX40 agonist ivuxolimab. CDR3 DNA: TGTGCCAGCAGTTTTCGGGGGAACTTCGAGTTCTTC. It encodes CASSFRGNFEFF.